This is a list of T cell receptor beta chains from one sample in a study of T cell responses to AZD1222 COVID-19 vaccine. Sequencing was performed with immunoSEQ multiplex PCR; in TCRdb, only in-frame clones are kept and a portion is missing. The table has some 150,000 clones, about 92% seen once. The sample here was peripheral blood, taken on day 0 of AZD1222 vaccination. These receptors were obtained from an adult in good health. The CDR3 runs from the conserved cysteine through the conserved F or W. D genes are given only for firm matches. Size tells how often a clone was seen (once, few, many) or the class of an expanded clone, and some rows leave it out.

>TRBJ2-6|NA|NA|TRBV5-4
TGTGCCAGCAGTCCCAGGGGCTCTGGGGCCAACGTCCTGACTTTC
CASSPRGSGANVLTF
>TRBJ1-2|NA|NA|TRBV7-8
TGTGCCAGCAGCTCCGGTGGGGGCCAACGCGGCTATGGCTACACCTTC
CASSSGGGQRGYGYTF
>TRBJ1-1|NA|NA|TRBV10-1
TGCGCCAGCCGGTTTAGAGTCTCGGTGAACACTGAAGCTTTCTTT
CASRFRVSVNTEAFF
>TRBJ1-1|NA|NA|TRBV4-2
TGTGCCAGCAGCCATACCCAGGGTGGGACTGAAGCTTTCTTT
CASSHTQGGTEAFF
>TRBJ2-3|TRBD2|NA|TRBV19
TGTGCCAGTAGTATAGCCAGCGGGGGGGTCACAGATACGCAGTATTTT
CASSIASGGVTDTQYF
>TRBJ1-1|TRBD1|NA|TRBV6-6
TGTGCCACCCAGGGGGTCATGAACACTGAAGCTTTCTTT
CATQGVMNTEAFF
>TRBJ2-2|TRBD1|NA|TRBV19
TGTGCCAGTAGTACCGGACAGGGGGGCACCGGGGAGCTGTTTTTT
CASSTGQGGTGELFF
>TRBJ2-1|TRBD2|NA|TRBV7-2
TGTGCCAGCAGCTTGGTAGGCGGGGGGGCCGGCTACAATGAGCAGTTCTTC
CASSLVGGGAGYNEQFF
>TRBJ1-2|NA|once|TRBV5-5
TGTGCCAGCAGCTCCGGACAGTCCTATGGCTACACCTTC
CASSSGQSYGYTF
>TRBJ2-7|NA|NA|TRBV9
TGTGCCAGCAGCACATCCGGGGGCCAAGAGCAGTACTTC
CASSTSGGQEQYF
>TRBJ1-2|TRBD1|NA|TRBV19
TGTGCCAGTAGTTCGACAGGGTTCTTCTATGGCTACACCTTC
CASSSTGFFYGYTF
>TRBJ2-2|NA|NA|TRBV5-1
TGCGCCAGCAGCTTGGAGCCGGCGAACACCGGGGAGCTGTTTTTT
CASSLEPANTGELFF
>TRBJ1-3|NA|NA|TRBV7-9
TGTGCCAGCAGCGAGATATATGGAGGAAACACCATATATTTT
CASSEIYGGNTIYF
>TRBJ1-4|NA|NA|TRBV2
TGTGCCAGCAATGTAGGGGGTAATGAAAAACTGTTTTTT
CASNVGGNEKLFF
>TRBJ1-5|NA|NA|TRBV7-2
TGTGCCAGCAGCTTAGTGGCAGGGACCTATAGCAATCAGCCCCAGCATTTT
CASSLVAGTYSNQPQHF
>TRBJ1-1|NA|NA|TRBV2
TGTGCCAGCATTCGTGAGGCGGGGCTGAACACTGAAGCTTTCTTT
CASIREAGLNTEAFF
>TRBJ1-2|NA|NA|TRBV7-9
TGTGCCAGCAGCTTAGAACAGGCCTACTATGGCTACACCTTC
CASSLEQAYYGYTF
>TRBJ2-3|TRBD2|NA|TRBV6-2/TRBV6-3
TGTGCCAGCAGTTACGCCGTCAGGGGACTAGCGGGGGGCGCTAGCACAGATACGCAGTATTTT
CASSYAVRGLAGGASTDTQYF
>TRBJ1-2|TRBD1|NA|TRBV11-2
TGTGCCAGCAGCTTAGATACTTACCAGGGGGGCGGCTACACCTTC
CASSLDTYQGGGYTF
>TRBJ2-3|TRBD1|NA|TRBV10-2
TGCGCCAGCAGTGAAGGGCAGGGGGTTGGAGATACGCAGTATTTT
CASSEGQGVGDTQYF
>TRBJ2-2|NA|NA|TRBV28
TGTGCCAGCAGTTCACCCTCCGGGACCGCCAGTGGGGAGCTGTTTTTT
CASSSPSGTASGELFF
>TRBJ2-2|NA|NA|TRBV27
TGTGCCAGCAGTTTCAGTGGGGGGAACACCGGGGAGCTGTTTTTT
CASSFSGGNTGELFF
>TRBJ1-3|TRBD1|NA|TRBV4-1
TGCGCCAGCAGCCCGCGACAGGGAGGAAACACCATATATTTT
CASSPRQGGNTIYF
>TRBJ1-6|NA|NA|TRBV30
TGTGCCTGGAGTGTACTGTTGGGGGATTCACCCCTCCACTTT
CAWSVLLGDSPLHF
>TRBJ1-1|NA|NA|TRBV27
TGTGCCAGCAGTTTATCGATCGGGCCGAACACTGAAGCTTTCTTT
CASSLSIGPNTEAFF
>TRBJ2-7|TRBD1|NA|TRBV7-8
TGTGCCAGCAGCCGTAGATCTGGGACAGGGAACTACGAGCAGTACTTC
CASSRRSGTGNYEQYF
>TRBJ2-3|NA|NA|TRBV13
TGTGCCAGCTTGGAATTTGGGACAGATACGCAGTATTTT
CASLEFGTDTQYF
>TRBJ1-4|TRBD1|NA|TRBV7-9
TGTGCCAGCAGCTTTACAGGGGGAGTAGAAAAACTGTTTTTT
CASSFTGGVEKLFF
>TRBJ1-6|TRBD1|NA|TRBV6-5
TGTGCCAGCAGTTATACAGGGGGAAATAATTCACCCCTCCACTTT
CASSYTGGNNSPLHF
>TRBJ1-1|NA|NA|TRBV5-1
TGCGCCAGCAGCTTCGAGATGAACACTGAAGCTTTCTTT
CASSFEMNTEAFF
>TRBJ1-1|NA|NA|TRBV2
TGTGCCAGCAGTGAAGAATCGAACACTGAAGCTTTCTTT
CASSEESNTEAFF
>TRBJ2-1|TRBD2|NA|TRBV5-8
TGTGCCAGCAGCTTGGGACTAGCGGAGAACAATGAGCAGTTCTTC
CASSLGLAENNEQFF
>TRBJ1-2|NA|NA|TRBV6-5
TGTGCCAGCAGTTACGCTGCGGGGCGGGACTATGGCTACACCTTC
CASSYAAGRDYGYTF
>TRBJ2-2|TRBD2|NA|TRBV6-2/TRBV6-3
TGTGCCAGCAGTTTTTCGGGAGCGGGGCGGAACACCGGGGAGCTGTTTTTT
CASSFSGAGRNTGELFF
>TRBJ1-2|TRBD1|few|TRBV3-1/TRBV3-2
TGTGCCAGCAGCCAAGGCGACAGGGATTCTGGCTACACCTTC
CASSQGDRDSGYTF
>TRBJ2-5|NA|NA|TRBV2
TGTGCCAGCAGTCCAGACCAAGAGACCCAGTACTTC
CASSPDQETQYF